This paragraph covers one T cell receptor (beta chain) sequence. Its specificity is unknown. The data are from a study of beta chain features in type 1 diabetes. General study points: Moderate yet significant TCRB CDR3 shortening was seen in Type 1 diabetes patients in all four CD4+ subsets.

Trimming took off 0 bases at V and 13 bases at J, with 16 bases between the two ends. This CDR3 has 13 amino acids. Germline-derived CDR1 and CDR2 are SGHNT and YYREEE (reference sequence). The isolated RNA, all of it, was reverse transcribed, so expressed TCRB transcripts were what got sequenced. Here immunoSEQ multiplex PCR was the method, and the copy in TCRdb shows in-frame clones only, minus some. This table has over 150,000 clones, 6.5% to 8.5% appearing once. The sample comprised central memory CD4+ T cells from blood. This TCR was recovered from a man younger than 35 with type 1 diabetes. The V and J genes are TRBV5-4 and TRBJ2-5; TRBD1 might be the D (6 bases). As DNA, the CDR3 is TGTGCCAGCAGCTTGGCCCAAGACAGGCCACGGTACTTC. Protein product: CASSLAQDRPRYF.